Each of the 16 T cell receptor beta chains below was sequenced from the same sample in a study of blood T cell repertoires in COVID-19. Using immunoSEQ multiplex PCR, the repertoire was profiled, and TCRdb retains in-frame clones only, with some absent. Found here are roughly 84,000 clones, over 80% of them singletons; the top ten hold approximately 20%. Sequenced sample: peripheral blood. The receptors stem from a man older than 75 with active or convalescent COVID-19.

In its sample, this clone was seen once. The sample holds other DNA sequences that translate to the same CDR3. This chain uses TRBV6-5 with TRBJ1-1; no clear D gene. Germline V gene sequence: CDR1 MNHEY, CDR2 SVGAGI. This CDR3 contains 14 residues. V lost 0 bases and J 5 bases, leaving 10 bases between the germline ends. CDR3 in DNA: TGTGCCAGCAGTTACTCTGCGGGGAGAACTGAAGCTTTCTTT. Residues: CASSYSAGRTEAFF.

This chain uses TRBV24-1 with TRBJ2-7; TRBD2 agrees at 11 bases. V was pared by 4 bases and J by 7 bases, with 8 bases of the junction left unmatched. The CDR3 totals 15 residues. Germline V gene sequence: CDR1 KGHDR, CDR2 SFDVKD. DNA for the CDR3: TGTGCCACCAGTGACCCTATAGCGGGAGGGCGGGAGCAGTACGTC. Protein product: CATSDPIAGGREQYV.

The CDR3 loop reads CASSSETGGSFEKLFF. Here the CDR3 DNA reads TGTGCCAGCAGTTCAGAGACAGGGGGCAGTTTTGAAAAACTGTTTTTT. The chain joins TRBV28 to TRBJ1-4, with 10 bases lining up with TRBD1. V was clipped by 4 bases and J by 7 bases; unmatched bases: 9. Germline lookup yields CDR1 MDHEN and CDR2 SYDVKM. The length of the CDR3 is 16 residues.

The V call is TRBV5-4, the J call TRBJ2-2; D is perhaps TRBD1 (6 bases). The CDR3 has 15 amino acids. The germline V gene has CDR1 SGHNT and CDR2 YYREEE (reference sequence). The V and J ends lost 1 base and 2 bases respectively, with 9 bases between them. As DNA, the CDR3 is TGTGCCAGCAGCTTGAGGACAGTAAACACCGGGGAGCTGTTTTTT. Translated, it gives CASSLRTVNTGELFF.

The chain joins TRBV11-3 to TRBJ1-1; D uncertain. Looked up from germline, CDR1 is SGHNT and CDR2 is YENEEA. Trimming removed 0 bases at V and 3 bases at J, with 8 bases between. The CDR3 has 14 residues. The CDR3 coding sequence is TGTGCCAGCAGCTTAGAGCATCCGGACACTGAAGCTTTCTTT. Its protein is CASSLEHPDTEAFF.

The V call is TRBV7-2, the J call TRBJ2-2; 9 bases align to TRBD2. Trimming cost V 5 bases and J 5 bases; bases outside gene matches: 9. The germline V gene has CDR1 SGHTA and CDR2 FQGNSA. This CDR3 is 16 amino acids long. The CDR3 loop is CASSPGGTSRTGELFF. The DNA of the CDR3 is TGTGCCAGCAGCCCAGGGGGGACTAGCCGTACCGGGGAGCTGTTTTTT. The entire variable domain, with the rest obtained from reference TRBV7-2 and TRBJ2-2, is as follows: GAGVSQSPSNKVTEKGKDVELRCDPISGHTALYWYRQSLGQGLEFLIYFQGNSAPDKSGLPSDRFSAERTGGSVSTLTIQRTQQEDSAVYLCASSPGGTSRTGELFFGEGSRLTVL.

DNA of the CDR3: TGTGCCACCAGTGACACTTCCACAGATACGCAGTATTTT. This codes for CATSDTSTDTQYF. The chain is built from TRBV24-1 and TRBJ2-3, with no clear D. V gave up 4 bases and J gave up 2 bases, with 6 bases separating them. CDR1 and CDR2 from the germline V gene are KGHDR and SFDVKD. CDR3 size: 13 residues.

The CDR3 DNA is TGTGCCAGCATGGCCAGTGAAAGAACTGAAGCTTTCTTT. Residues: CASMASERTEAFF. J is TRBJ1-1 and V is TRBV2; the D is unclear. The germline V gene has CDR1 SNHLY and CDR2 FYNNEI. The V and J ends lost 7 bases and 5 bases respectively, with 14 bases between them. The CDR3 has 13 residues.

The chain uses TRBV6-5 and TRBJ2-6; no clear D gene. Trimming left V 5 bases short and J 0 bases short, with 8 bases between. Germline CDR1 reads MNHEY; CDR2 reads SVGAGI. The length of the CDR3 is 15 residues. DNA of the CDR3: TGTGCCAGCAGTCGAACACCCTCTGGGGCCAACGTCCTGACTTTC. Its translation: CASSRTPSGANVLTF.

V is TRBV13 and J is TRBJ2-3; 11 bases align to TRBD2. Germline V gene lookup returns CDR1 PRHDT and CDR2 FYEKMQ (reference sequence). V lost 4 bases, J lost 6 bases, and 9 bases stayed unmatched. This CDR3 has 16 residues. The CDR3 nucleotides read TGTGCCAGCAGCTACCCGGGACTAGCGGATCCGGATACGCAGTATTTT. Encoded protein: CASSYPGLADPDTQYF.

The chain employs TRBV28 and TRBJ1-1; tentative D call: TRBD1 (5 bases). Germline CDR1 reads MDHEN; CDR2 reads SYDVKM. The CDR3 length is 13 residues. V was pared by 6 bases and J by 3 bases, with 11 bases between. Written as DNA, the CDR3 is TGTGCCAGCAGGGCGACGGGGGACACTGAAGCTTTCTTT. Encoded protein: CASRATGDTEAFF.

In its sample, this clone was seen a few times. The chain has TRBV19 and TRBJ1-5, with D perhaps matching TRBD1 (6 bases). CDR3 length: 14 amino acids. Germline CDR1 LNHDA, CDR2 SQIVND (reference sequence). Trimming removed 5 bases from V and 4 bases from J, with 12 bases in between. The CDR3 DNA reads as TGTGCCAGTAGTCGTAGGGACACTAATCAGCCCCAGCATTTT. Amino acids: CASSRRDTNQPQHF.

The chain links TRBV5-1 to TRBJ1-1; D perhaps matches TRBD1 (5 bases). Per the germline V gene, CDR1 is SGHRS and CDR2 is YFSETQ. The CDR3 totals 16 residues. Trimming took 1 base from V and 0 from J, leaving 13 bases between them. The CDR3, as DNA: TGCGCCAGCAGCTTGCAGGGCCTGCGTTTGAACACTGAAGCTTTCTTT. It codes for CASSLQGLRLNTEAFF.

The gene calls are TRBV5-6 and TRBJ1-1; a possible D gene is TRBD1 (6 bases). V was shortened by 4 bases and J by 6 bases, with 28 bases between the two germline ends. This CDR3 contains 18 residues. Germline V CDR1 and CDR2: SGHDT, YYEEEE. This CDR3 is CASSHSPGQGLYRAEAFF. Written as DNA, the CDR3 is TGTGCCAGCAGCCACTCACCGGGACAAGGGCTATACCGGGCTGAAGCTTTCTTT.

This clone was counted between two and nine times. The chain links TRBV10-3 to TRBJ1-1; possibly TRBD1 for D (5 bases). This CDR3 is 17 amino acids long. V was shortened by 1 base and J by 1 base, with 16 bases between the two germline ends. Germline loops: CDR1 ENHRY, CDR2 SYGVKD. CDR3 protein: CAISEWRGRARNTEAFF. Written as DNA, the CDR3 is TGTGCCATCAGTGAGTGGCGGGGACGGGCCCGGAACACTGAAGCTTTCTTT.

The chain uses TRBV4-1 and TRBJ1-3; D gene ambiguous. V lost 3 bases to trimming and J lost 0 bases, with 15 bases between them. CDR3 size: 17 residues. Germline V gives CDR1 MGHRA, CDR2 YSYEKL. CDR3 sequence: CASSQAKRLDSGNTIYF. The CDR3 nucleotides read TGCGCCAGCAGCCAGGCAAAAAGACTGGACTCTGGAAACACCATATATTTT.